Each of the 8 T cell receptor gamma chains below was sequenced from the same sample in a study of γδ T cells in repeated Plasmodium falciparum infection. Flow sorting of PBMC yielded separate Vgamma9/Vdelta2+ and Vdelta2-negative gammadelta T cell populations for bulk repertoire analysis. TCRdb re-processed the multiplex PCR reads via CATT. The sample lists 27,000 or so gamma-chain clones; 1.4% were seen once. Sequencing was performed on gamma-delta T cells from blood. The receptors shown here come from a pool of human donors (malaria-infected and uninfected, not separated).

Points on this clone: The junction differs from germline at one of its ends, possibly a read error. J is TRGJP and V is TRGV9. Matching the DNA to germline supplied the J gene, which TCRdb does not give. The V gene's germline CDR1 is GITISATS and CDR2 ISYDGTV (reference sequence). CDR3 length equals 15 residues. In DNA form, the CDR3 reads TGTGCCATGAAAGAGGTGCAGTTGGGCATAAAAATCAAGGTATTT. It codes for CAMKEVQLGIKIKVF.

Concerning this clone: The protein TCRdb gives is from a much larger clone and does not agree with this DNA's translation at residue 8, likely a read error; the protein shown here comes from the DNA. V usage is TRGV9 and J usage is TRGJ1 or TRGJ2. The J gene is not listed in TCRdb, so it was assigned here from a DNA match to germline. The CDR3 extends over 13 amino acids. Trimming at V came to 1 base and at J to 8 bases, leaving 8 bases not matched to a gene. Germline lookup yields CDR1 GITISATS and CDR2 ISYDGTV (reference sequence). DNA for the CDR3: TGTGCCTTGTGGGAGGTCACCATTGATAAGAAACTCTTT. It codes for CALWEVTIDKKLF.

As to this clone: A far larger clone lies a single base away; this is likely a read error. The V call is TRGV4, the J call TRGJP. Because TCRdb records no J gene, it was assigned here through a match of the DNA to germline. The CDR3 has 17 residues. The V and J ends lost 3 bases and 4 bases, in that order; junction bases with no gene match: 6. The germline V gene has CDR1 EGSTGY and CDR2 YDSYTSSV. The CDR3 DNA sequence: TGTGCCACCTGGGATCCTCTACAAGAGTTGGGCAAAAAAATCAAGGTATTT. It yields the protein CATWDPLQELGKKIKVF.

This clone was detected many times. The chain combines TRGV3 with TRGJ1 or TRGJ2. The CDR3 consists of 16 residues. The V segment lost 0 bases and the J segment 3 bases; nucleotides outside the gene matches: 11. Germline CDR1 and CDR2: VTNTFY and YDVSTARD (reference sequence). For the CDR3, the DNA is TGTGCCACCTGGGACAGGCCGTCCGAAATTTATTATAAGAAACTCTTT. Translating it yields CATWDRPSEIYYKKLF.

On this clone: A far larger clone differs by one base, so this is likely a read error. Within the sample, other DNA sequences also encode this same CDR3. This chain joins TRGV9 and TRGJP. Here the J gene came from matching the DNA to germline, since TCRdb omits it. CDR3 length: 17 amino acids. CDR1 is GITISATS, CDR2 ISYDGTV, per germline (reference sequence). DNA of the CDR3: TGTGCCTTGTGGGAGGTGTTGGTAGGGTTGGGAAAAAAAATCAAGGTATTT. Amino acids: CALWEVLVGLGKKIKVF.

This clone was detected many times. A far larger clone differs by one base, so this is likely a read error. The chain employs TRGV9 and TRGJ1 or TRGJ2. The germline V gene has CDR1 GITISATS and CDR2 ISYDGTV (reference sequence). The CDR3 has 11 residues. Here the CDR3 reads CALWEAYRKLF. In DNA, the CDR3 is TGTGCCTTGTGGGAGGCTTATAGGAAACTCTTT.

This clone appeared a few times. Translating this DNA gives a protein that differs at residue 14 from the TCRdb one, which belongs to a much larger clone; a read error is likely, and the protein shown is this translation. This chain links TRGV9 with TRGJP. TCRdb lists no J gene, so it was determined here by aligning the DNA to germline. Germline V gives CDR1 GITISATS, CDR2 ISYDGTV (reference sequence). The length of the CDR3 is 18 residues. CDR3 loop: CALWEVLQEELGKEIKVF. For the CDR3, the DNA is TGTGCCTTGTGGGAGGTGCTCCAGGAAGAGTTGGGCAAAGAAATCAAGGTATTT.

As for this clone: TCRdb attributes to this sequence the protein of a much larger clone, which differs from the DNA translation at residue 8; a read error is likely, and the protein displayed is translated from the DNA. The rearrangement uses TRGV9 and TRGJ1 or TRGJ2. No J segment appears in TCRdb, so it was assigned here by matching the sequence to germline. Trimming cost V 3 bases and J 3 bases; bases outside gene matches: 8. This CDR3 comprises 14 residues. The germline gives CDR1 GITISATS, CDR2 ISYDGTV (reference sequence). CDR3 DNA: TGTGCCTTGTGGGAGCCGAAGCCTTATTATAAGAAACTCTTT. Translating gives CALWEPKPYYKKLF.